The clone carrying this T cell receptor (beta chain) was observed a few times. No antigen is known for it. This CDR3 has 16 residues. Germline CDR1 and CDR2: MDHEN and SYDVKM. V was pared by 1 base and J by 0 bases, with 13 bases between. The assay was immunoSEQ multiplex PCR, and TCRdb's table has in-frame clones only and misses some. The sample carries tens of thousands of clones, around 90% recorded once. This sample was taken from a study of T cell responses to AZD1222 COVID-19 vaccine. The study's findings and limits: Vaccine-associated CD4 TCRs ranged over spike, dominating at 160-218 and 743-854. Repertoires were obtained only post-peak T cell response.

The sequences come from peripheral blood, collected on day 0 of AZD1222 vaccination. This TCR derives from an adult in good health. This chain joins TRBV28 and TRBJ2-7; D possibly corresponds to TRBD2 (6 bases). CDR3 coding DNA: TGTGCCAGCAGTTTATTAGCTAGCGCGAGCTCCTACGAGCAGTACTTC. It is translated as CASSLLASASSYEQYF.